This TCR beta chain was identified in a study of shared clonotypes between healthy human individuals. Study conclusions and caveats: Clonotype sharing among the donors was expected to vary with sequencing depth. The represented genetic and exposure-history diversity was limited by the small number of donors. A reduction in generation probabilities was seen for non-shared clonotypes relative to those shared by all four donors.

TCRdb's table, derived via immunoSEQ multiplex PCR, lists solely in-frame clones and lacks some. The sample lists millions of clones; 90% to 95% were seen once. The CDR3 consists of 15 residues. V was cut by 7 bases and J by 8 bases, with 20 bases left in between. CDR1 MDHEN and CDR2 SYDVKM come from the germline V gene. This clone has just one count. Its antigen is unidentified. Sequenced: naive CD4+ T cells sorted from blood. Subset given: CD45RA+ positively selected. The sequence derives from a young man in good health. The chain uses TRBV28 and TRBJ1-4, with D uncertain. CDR3 residues: CASIKGGNPGEKLFF. DNA of the CDR3: TGTGCCAGCATCAAGGGCGGTAACCCAGGAGAAAAACTGTTTTTT.